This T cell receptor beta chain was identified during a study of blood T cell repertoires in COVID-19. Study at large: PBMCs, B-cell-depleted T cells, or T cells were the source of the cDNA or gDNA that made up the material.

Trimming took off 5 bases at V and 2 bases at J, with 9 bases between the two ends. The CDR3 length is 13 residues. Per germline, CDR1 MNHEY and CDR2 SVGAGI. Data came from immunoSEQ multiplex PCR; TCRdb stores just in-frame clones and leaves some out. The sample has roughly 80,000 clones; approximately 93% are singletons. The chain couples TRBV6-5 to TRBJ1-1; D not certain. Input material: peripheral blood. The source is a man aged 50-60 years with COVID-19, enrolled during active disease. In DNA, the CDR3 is TGTGCCAGCAGTCGGGGAGGAAACACTGAAGCTTTCTTT. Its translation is CASSRGGNTEAFF.